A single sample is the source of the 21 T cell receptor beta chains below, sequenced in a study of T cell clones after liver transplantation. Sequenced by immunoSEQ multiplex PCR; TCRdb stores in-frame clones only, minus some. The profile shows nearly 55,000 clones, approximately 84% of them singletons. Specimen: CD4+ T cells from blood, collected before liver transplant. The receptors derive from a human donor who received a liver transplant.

DNA of the CDR3: TGCGCCAGCAGCCAAGATAGGCCCCACACAGATACGCAGTATTTT. This gives the protein CASSQDRPHTDTQYF. The V and J genes are TRBV4-3 and TRBJ2-3, with D unresolved. V was cut by 0 bases and J by 2 bases, with 9 bases left in between. CDR3 size: 15 residues. Germline-derived CDR1 and CDR2 are LGHNA and YSLEER.

Written as DNA, the CDR3 is TGTGCCAGCAGCCCGGCCTCGGAATATGGCTACACCTTC. This codes for CASSPASEYGYTF. This chain joins TRBV7-2 and TRBJ1-2; D not certain. Trimming pared 5 bases from V and 5 bases from J, leaving 12 bases between. There are 13 residues in the CDR3. Germline CDR1 SGHTA, CDR2 FQGNSA.

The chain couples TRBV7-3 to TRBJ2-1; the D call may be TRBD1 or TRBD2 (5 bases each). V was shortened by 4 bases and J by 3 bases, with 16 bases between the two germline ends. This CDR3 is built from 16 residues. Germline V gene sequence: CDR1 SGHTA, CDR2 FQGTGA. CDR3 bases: TGTGCCAGCAGCTCCCGCAGAGGGGATGACTACAATGAGCAGTTCTTC. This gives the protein CASSSRRGDDYNEQFF.

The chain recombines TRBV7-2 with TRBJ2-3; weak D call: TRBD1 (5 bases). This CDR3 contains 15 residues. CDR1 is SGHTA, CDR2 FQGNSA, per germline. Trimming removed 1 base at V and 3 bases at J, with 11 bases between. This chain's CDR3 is CASSLVGARTDTQYF. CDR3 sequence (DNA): TGTGCCAGCAGCTTAGTAGGGGCTAGGACAGATACGCAGTATTTT.

The CDR3, as DNA: TGTGCCAGCAGCAAGGACAGAGGGAATGAGCAGTTCTTC. Protein: CASSKDRGNEQFF. V is TRBV11-3 and J is TRBJ2-1; a possible D gene is TRBD1 (6 bases). The V gene lost 5 bases and the J gene lost 7 bases, with 12 bases spanning the gap. The CDR3 contains 13 residues. Looked up from germline, CDR1 is SGHNT and CDR2 is YENEEA.

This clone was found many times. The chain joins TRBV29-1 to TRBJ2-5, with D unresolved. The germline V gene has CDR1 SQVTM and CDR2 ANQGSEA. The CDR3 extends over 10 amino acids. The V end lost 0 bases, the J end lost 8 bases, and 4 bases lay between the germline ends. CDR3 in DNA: TGCAGCGTTGAAGAGGGAACCCAGTACTTC. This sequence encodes CSVEEGTQYF.

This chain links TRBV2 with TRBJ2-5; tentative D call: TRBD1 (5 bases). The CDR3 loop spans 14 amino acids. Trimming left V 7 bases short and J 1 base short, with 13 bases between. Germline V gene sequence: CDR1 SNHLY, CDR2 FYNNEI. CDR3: CASIERQIQETQYF. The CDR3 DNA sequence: TGTGCCAGCATAGAAAGACAGATCCAAGAGACCCAGTACTTC.

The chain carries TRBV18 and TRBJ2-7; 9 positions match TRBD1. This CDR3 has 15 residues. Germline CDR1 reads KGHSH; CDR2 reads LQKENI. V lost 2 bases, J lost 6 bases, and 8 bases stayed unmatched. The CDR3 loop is CASSPSVDRGSEQYF. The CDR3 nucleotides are TGTGCCAGCTCACCATCAGTGGACAGGGGTTCCGAGCAGTACTTC.

This CDR3 is CASSLLGGFGGELFF. CDR3 DNA sequence: TGCGCCAGCAGCTTGTTAGGGGGCTTTGGCGGGGAGCTGTTTTTT. The rearrangement links TRBV5-1 to TRBJ2-2; 7 nucleotides line up with TRBD1. This CDR3 is 15 amino acids long. J was trimmed by 7 bases and V by 1 base; bases with no gene match: 7. CDR1 and CDR2 from the germline V gene are SGHRS and YFSETQ.

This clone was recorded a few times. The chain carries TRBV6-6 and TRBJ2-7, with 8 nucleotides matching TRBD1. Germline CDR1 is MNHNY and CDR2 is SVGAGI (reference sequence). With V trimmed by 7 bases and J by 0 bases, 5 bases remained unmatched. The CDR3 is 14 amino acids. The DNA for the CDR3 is TGTGCCAGCACTAGGACAGGGAGCTCCTACGAGCAGTACTTC. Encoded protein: CASTRTGSSYEQYF.

CDR3 amino acids: CASSLVREHEQYF. CDR3 DNA: TGCGCCAGCAGCTTGGTCCGGGAGCACGAGCAGTACTTC. The chain recombines TRBV5-1 with TRBJ2-7; a weak D match, TRBD2 (6 bases). Germline CDR1 SGHRS, CDR2 YFSETQ. V was trimmed by 0 bases and J by 5 bases, leaving 9 bases between them. The CDR3 is 13 residues long.

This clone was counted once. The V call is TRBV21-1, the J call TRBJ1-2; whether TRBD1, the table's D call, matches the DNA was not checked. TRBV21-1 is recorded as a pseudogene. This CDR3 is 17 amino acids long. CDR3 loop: CASSKVYGTGTNYGYTF. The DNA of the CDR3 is TGTGCCAGCAGCAAAGTTTATGGGACAGGGACTAACTATGGCTACACCTTC.

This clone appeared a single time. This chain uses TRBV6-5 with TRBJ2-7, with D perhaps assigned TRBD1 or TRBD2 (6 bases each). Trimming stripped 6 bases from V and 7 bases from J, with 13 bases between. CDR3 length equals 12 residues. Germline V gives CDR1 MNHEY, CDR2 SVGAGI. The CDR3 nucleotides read TGTGCCAGCAGCCGGGGGCTCTCGGAGCAGTACTTC. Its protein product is CASSRGLSEQYF.

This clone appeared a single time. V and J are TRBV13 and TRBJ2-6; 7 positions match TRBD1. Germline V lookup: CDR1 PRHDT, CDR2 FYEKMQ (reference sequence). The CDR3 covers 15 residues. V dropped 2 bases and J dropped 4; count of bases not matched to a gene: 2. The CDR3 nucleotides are TGTGCCAGCAGCTTAACAGGGGAGGGGGCCAACGTCCTGACTTTC. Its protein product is CASSLTGEGANVLTF.

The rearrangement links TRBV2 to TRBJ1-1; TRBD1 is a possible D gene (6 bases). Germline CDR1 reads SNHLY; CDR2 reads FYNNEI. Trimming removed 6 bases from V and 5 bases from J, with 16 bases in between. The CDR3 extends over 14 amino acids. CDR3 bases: TGTGCCAGCAGGAGGGACATGGGTGATACTGAAGCTTTCTTT. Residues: CASRRDMGDTEAFF.

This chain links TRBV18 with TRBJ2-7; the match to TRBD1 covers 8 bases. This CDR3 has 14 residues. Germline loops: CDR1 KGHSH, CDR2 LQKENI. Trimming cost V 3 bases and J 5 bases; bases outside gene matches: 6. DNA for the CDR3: TGTGCCAGCTCACCGGACAGGGTGAGACACGAGCAGTACTTC. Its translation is CASSPDRVRHEQYF.

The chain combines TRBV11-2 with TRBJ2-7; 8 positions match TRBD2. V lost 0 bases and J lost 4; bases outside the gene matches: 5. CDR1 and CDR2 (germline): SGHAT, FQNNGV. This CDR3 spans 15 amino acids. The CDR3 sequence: CASSLDAGGRYEQYF. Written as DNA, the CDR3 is TGTGCCAGCAGCTTAGACGCGGGGGGCCGGTACGAGCAGTACTTC.

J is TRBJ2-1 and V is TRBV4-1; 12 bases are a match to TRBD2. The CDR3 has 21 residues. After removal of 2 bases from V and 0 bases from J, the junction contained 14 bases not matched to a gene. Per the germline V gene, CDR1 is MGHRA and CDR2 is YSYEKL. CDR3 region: CASSQLGGLAGALSSYNEQFF. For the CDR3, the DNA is TGCGCCAGCAGCCAACTGGGGGGACTAGCGGGCGCCCTAAGCTCCTACAATGAGCAGTTCTTC.

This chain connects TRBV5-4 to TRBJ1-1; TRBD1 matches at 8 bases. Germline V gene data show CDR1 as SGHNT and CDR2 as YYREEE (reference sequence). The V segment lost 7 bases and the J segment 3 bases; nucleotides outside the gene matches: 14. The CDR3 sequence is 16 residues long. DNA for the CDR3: TGTGCCAGCTTCCCTGGGGGCAGGGGGCGGTACACTGAAGCTTTCTTT. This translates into CASFPGGRGRYTEAFF.

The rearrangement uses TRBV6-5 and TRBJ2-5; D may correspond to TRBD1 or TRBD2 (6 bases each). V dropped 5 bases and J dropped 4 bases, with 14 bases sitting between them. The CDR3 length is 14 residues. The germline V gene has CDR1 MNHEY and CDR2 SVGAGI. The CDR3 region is CASSPGAPGETQYF. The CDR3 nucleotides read TGTGCCAGCAGTCCGGGGGCCCCGGGAGAGACCCAGTACTTC.

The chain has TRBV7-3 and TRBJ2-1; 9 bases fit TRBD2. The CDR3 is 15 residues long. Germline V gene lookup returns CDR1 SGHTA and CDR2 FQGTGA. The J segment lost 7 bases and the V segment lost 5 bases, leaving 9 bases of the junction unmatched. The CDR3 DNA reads TGTGCCAGCAGCCCGCGGGGGGGCAGTTTGAATGAGCAGTTCTTC. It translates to CASSPRGGSLNEQFF.